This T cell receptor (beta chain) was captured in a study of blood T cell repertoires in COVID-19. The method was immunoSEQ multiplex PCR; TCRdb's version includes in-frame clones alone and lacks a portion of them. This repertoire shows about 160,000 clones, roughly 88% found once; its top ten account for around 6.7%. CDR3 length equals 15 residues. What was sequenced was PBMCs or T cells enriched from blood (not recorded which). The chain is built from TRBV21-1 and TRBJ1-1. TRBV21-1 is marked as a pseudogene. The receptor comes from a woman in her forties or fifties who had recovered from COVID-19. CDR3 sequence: CASSKGHGGNTEAFF. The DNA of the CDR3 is TGTGCCAGCAGCAAAGGGCACGGGGGGAACACTGAAGCTTTCTTT.